The 14 T cell receptor beta chains below were found in one sample sequenced in a study of blood T cell repertoires in COVID-19. Sequenced by immunoSEQ multiplex PCR; TCRdb stores in-frame clones only, minus some. The table lists 400,000 to 450,000 clones, about 90% of them singletons. Source material: peripheral blood. The receptors originated from a young man with COVID-19, enrolled during active disease.

This chain uses TRBV19 with TRBJ1-5; 8 bases fit TRBD1. V trimming: 4 bases; J trimming: 0 bases; junction bases outside the gene matches: 8. This CDR3 is built from 17 residues. CDR1 and CDR2 (germline): LNHDA, SQIVND (reference sequence). The CDR3 is CASSTGTGSFSNQPQHF. In nucleotides, the CDR3 is TGTGCCAGTAGTACAGGGACAGGTTCCTTTAGCAATCAGCCCCAGCATTTT.

This clone was detected only a few times. The chain combines TRBV7-9 with TRBJ1-1; 7 nucleotides align to TRBD1. The CDR3 sequence is 16 residues long. V dropped 5 bases and J dropped 4; count of bases not matched to a gene: 13. Germline CDR1 reads SEHNR; CDR2 reads FQNEAQ (reference sequence). Here the CDR3 reads CASSHRQGSYVTEAFF. The CDR3 DNA reads as TGTGCCAGCAGCCACCGACAGGGTAGTTATGTCACTGAAGCTTTCTTT. Full variable domain (outside the CDR3, taken from reference TRBV7-9 and TRBJ1-1): DTGVSQNPRHKITKRGQNVTFRCDPISEHNRLYWYRQTLGQGPEFLTYFQNEAQLEKSRLLSDRFSAERPKGSFSTLEIQRTEQGDSAMYLCASSHRQGSYVTEAFFGQGTRLTVV.

The V call is TRBV7-6, the J call TRBJ2-5; 8 bases fit TRBD2. CDR1 is SGHVS, CDR2 FNYEAQ, per germline. V lost 2 bases, J lost 3 bases, and 5 bases stayed unmatched. This CDR3 comprises 15 residues. CDR3 protein: CASSLYNSGEETQYF. CDR3 nucleotide sequence: TGTGCCAGCAGCTTATACAATAGCGGGGAAGAGACCCAGTACTTC.

The rearrangement uses TRBV10-3 and TRBJ2-2; no firm D call. Germline V gene lookup returns CDR1 ENHRY and CDR2 SYGVKD. Trimming pared 4 bases from V and 0 bases from J, leaving 3 bases between. This CDR3 has 13 residues. Here the CDR3 DNA reads TGTGCCATCAGTGCTCCGAACACCGGGGAGCTGTTTTTT. It specifies CAISAPNTGELFF.

This chain uses TRBV6-5 with TRBJ1-6; 7 nucleotides line up with TRBD1. Germline V gene sequence: CDR1 MNHEY, CDR2 SVGAGI. The CDR3 spans 14 residues. V lost 8 bases and J lost 6; bases outside the gene matches: 7. The CDR3 protein is CASGSDRVNSPLHF. The DNA of the CDR3 is TGTGCCAGCGGATCAGACAGGGTTAATTCACCCCTCCACTTT.

The V and J genes are TRBV19 and TRBJ2-5; D unclear. The CDR3 sequence is 13 residues long. The V gene lost 0 bases and the J gene lost 7 bases, with 9 bases spanning the gap. In germline, CDR1 is LNHDA, CDR2 SQIVND (reference sequence). The CDR3 here is CASSIDKAGTQYF. The CDR3 nucleotides read TGTGCCAGTAGTATAGATAAAGCTGGGACCCAGTACTTC. The complete variable domain, with remaining parts taken from reference TRBV19 and TRBJ2-5, reads DGGITQSPKYLFRKEGQNVTLSCEQNLNHDAMYWYRQDPGQGLRLIYYSQIVNDFQKGDIAEGYSVSREKKESFPLTVTSAQKNPTAFYLCASSIDKAGTQYFGPGTRLLVL.

V and J are TRBV6-5 and TRBJ1-5; D might be TRBD1 (6 bases). Germline V gives CDR1 MNHEY, CDR2 SVGAGI. The CDR3 covers 13 residues. Trimming cost V 7 bases and J 6 bases, with 13 bases left between them. CDR3 nucleotide sequence: TGTGCCAGCAACCTGGACAGTTTTCAGCCCCAGCATTTT. It codes for CASNLDSFQPQHF.

The V gene is TRBV15, the J gene TRBJ1-3; D perhaps matches TRBD1 (6 bases). There are 14 residues in the CDR3. V was trimmed by 5 bases and J by 8 bases, leaving 16 bases between them. The V gene's germline CDR1 is LNHNV and CDR2 YYDKDF (reference sequence). The CDR3 nucleotides are TGTGCCACCAGCCCAACTCTGGGGGCGCACACCATATATTTT. It translates to CATSPTLGAHTIYF.

This chain uses TRBV24-1 with TRBJ2-1; D is perhaps TRBD2 (5 bases). V was cut by 1 base and J by 3 bases, with 12 bases left in between. Germline V gene sequence: CDR1 KGHDR, CDR2 SFDVKD. The CDR3 runs 16 residues. The chain's CDR3 is CATSDFSDSGYNEQFF. The CDR3 coding sequence is TGTGCCACCAGTGATTTTTCGGACTCGGGCTACAATGAGCAGTTCTTC.

The gene calls are TRBV5-4 and TRBJ2-2; unclear D gene. The germline V gene has CDR1 SGHNT and CDR2 YYREEE (reference sequence). Trimming took 6 bases from V and 0 from J, leaving 12 bases between them. This CDR3 is 15 amino acids long. In DNA form, the CDR3 reads TGTGCCAGCAACCCACAGCCTTCGAACACCGGGGAGCTGTTTTTT. It codes for CASNPQPSNTGELFF.

The rearrangement uses TRBV30 and TRBJ1-4; 12 nucleotides agree with TRBD1. Trimming at V came to 5 bases and at J to 6 bases, leaving 16 bases not matched to a gene. The CDR3 consists of 18 residues. Germline V gene lookup returns CDR1 GTSNPN and CDR2 SVGIG (reference sequence). CDR3 region: CAWFSPRDRGRLDEKLFF. Written as DNA, the CDR3 is TGTGCCTGGTTCTCCCCCCGGGACAGGGGGCGCTTAGATGAAAAACTGTTTTTT. Based on the CDR3 plus reference TRBV30 and TRBJ1-4, the full variable domain is SQTIHQWPATLVQPVGSPLSLECTVEGTSNPNLYWYRQAAGRGLQLLFYSVGIGQISSEVPQNLSASRPQDRQFILSSKKLLLSDSGFYLCAWFSPRDRGRLDEKLFFGSGTQLSVL.

V gene TRBV11-3 combines with J gene TRBJ2-6, with 10 bases fitting TRBD1. This CDR3 comprises 18 residues. Germline CDR1 and CDR2: SGHNT and YENEEA. V trimming: 1 base; J trimming: 4 bases; junction bases outside the gene matches: 7. The CDR3 region has the DNA TGTGCCAGCAGCTTAGGTGCCGGGACAGGGGTCGGGGCCAACGTCCTGACTTTC. Amino acid sequence: CASSLGAGTGVGANVLTF.

The chain joins TRBV4-1 to TRBJ1-1; the match to TRBD1 covers 7 bases. Losses at the gene ends were 5 bases for V and 3 bases for J; bases not matched to a gene: 6. Germline V CDR1 and CDR2: MGHRA, YSYEKL. The CDR3 has 14 residues. The CDR3 protein is CASSEYRGDTEAFF. CDR3 bases: TGCGCCAGCAGCGAATACAGGGGCGACACTGAAGCTTTCTTT.

This clone occurred once. The chain combines TRBV5-1 with TRBJ2-7, with TRBD1 identical over 7 bases. V gave up 4 bases and J gave up 6 bases; unmatched junction bases: 1. The germline gives CDR1 SGHRS, CDR2 YFSETQ. The CDR3 length is 11 residues. CDR3 DNA: TGCGCCAGCAGCCCAGGGGGCGAGCAGTACTTC. It is translated as CASSPGGEQYF.